This T cell receptor beta chain came from a study of cytomegalovirus exposure and HLA in healthy donors. Study-level information: Inside one of the first data releases sat about 91 million unique TCRs taken from HLA-typed donors.

CDR1 and CDR2 (germline): MDHEN, SYDVKM. The CDR3 runs to 15 residues. Trimming removed 5 bases from V and 3 bases from J; junction bases left unmatched: 8. It was with 60 Vbeta and 13 Jbeta primers that the PCR ran. The protocol was immunoSEQ multiplex PCR, while the TCRdb copy is restricted to in-frame clones and leaves out a portion. The sample includes fewer than 150,000 clones, roughly 76% of them seen just once. Study-wide results and caveats: The study had only CMV serostatus as immune exposure information.

Details on this clone: Its cognate antigen is unknown.

The source of this sequence is a man aged 18 to 30 in good health and CMV-seronegative. Specimen: PBMCs. The chain couples TRBV28 to TRBJ1-1; 8 bases are a match to TRBD1. CDR3 nucleotides: TGTGCCAGCAGTACCTCCCAGGGGGCCCACACTGAAGCTTTCTTT. Amino acid sequence: CASSTSQGAHTEAFF.